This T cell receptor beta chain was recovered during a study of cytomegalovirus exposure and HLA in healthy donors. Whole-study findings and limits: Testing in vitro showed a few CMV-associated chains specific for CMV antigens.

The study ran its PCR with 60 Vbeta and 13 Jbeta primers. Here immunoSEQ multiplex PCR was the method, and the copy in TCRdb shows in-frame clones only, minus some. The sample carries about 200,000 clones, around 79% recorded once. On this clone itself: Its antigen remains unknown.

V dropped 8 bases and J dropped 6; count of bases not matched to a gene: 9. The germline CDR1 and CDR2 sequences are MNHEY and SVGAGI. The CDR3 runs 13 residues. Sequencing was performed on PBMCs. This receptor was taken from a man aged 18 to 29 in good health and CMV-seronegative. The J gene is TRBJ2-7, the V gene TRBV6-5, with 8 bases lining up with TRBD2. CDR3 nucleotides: TGTGCCAGCCGGACTAGCCAGCCATCCGAGCAGTACTTC. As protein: CASRTSQPSEQYF.